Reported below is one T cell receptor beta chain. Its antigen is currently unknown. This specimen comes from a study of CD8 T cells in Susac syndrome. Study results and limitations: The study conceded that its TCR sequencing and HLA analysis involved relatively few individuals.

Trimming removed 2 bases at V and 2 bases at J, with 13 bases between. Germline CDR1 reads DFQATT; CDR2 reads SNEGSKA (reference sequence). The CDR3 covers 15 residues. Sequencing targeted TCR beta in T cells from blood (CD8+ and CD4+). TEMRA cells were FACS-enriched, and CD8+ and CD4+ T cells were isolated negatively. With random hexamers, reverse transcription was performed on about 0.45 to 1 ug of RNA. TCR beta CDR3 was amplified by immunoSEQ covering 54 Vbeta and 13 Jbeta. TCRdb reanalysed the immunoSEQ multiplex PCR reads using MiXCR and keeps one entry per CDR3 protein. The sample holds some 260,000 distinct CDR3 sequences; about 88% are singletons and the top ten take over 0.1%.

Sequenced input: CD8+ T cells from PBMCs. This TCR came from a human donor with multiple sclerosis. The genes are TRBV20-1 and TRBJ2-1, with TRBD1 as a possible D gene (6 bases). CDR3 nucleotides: TGCAGTGCTAGAACACAGGGAGCAACCTACAATGAGCAGTTCTTC. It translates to CSARTQGATYNEQFF.